This TCR beta chain stems from a study of somatic mutations in cytotoxic T cells in rheumatoid arthritis. Looking at the study overall: Purity of nearly 100% was reached when some V beta antibody-stained T-cell populations were flow-sorted, including V beta1+ cells sequenced for TCRB.

V lost 5 bases to trimming and J lost 7 bases; unmatched junction nucleotides: 9. The germline CDR1 and CDR2 sequences are MNHEY and SMNVEV (reference sequence). CDR3 size: 14 residues. The protocol was immunoSEQ multiplex PCR, while the TCRdb copy is restricted to in-frame clones and leaves out a portion. In the table there are some 13,000 clones, approximately 80% of which are singletons. This rearrangement joins TRBV27 to TRBJ1-1; 8 nucleotides align to TRBD1. Sequencing was performed on CD8+ T cells sorted from blood. The TCR originated in an adult with rheumatoid arthritis. CDR3 bases: TGTGCCAGCAGTCCCTGGACAGGGAGAAGTGAAGCTTTCTTT. It codes for CASSPWTGRSEAFF.